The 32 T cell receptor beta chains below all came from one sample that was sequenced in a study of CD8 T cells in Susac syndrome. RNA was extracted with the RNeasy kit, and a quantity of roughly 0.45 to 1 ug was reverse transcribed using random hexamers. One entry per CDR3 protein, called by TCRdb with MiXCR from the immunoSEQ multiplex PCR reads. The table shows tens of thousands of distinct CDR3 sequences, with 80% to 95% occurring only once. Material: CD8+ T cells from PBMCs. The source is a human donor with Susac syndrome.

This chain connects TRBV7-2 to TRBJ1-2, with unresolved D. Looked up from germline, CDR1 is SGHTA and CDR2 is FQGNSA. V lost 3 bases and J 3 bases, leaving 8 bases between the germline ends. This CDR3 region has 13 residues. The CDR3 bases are TGTGCCAGCAGCTTCCAGGCCTACTATGGCTACACCTTC. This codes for CASSFQAYYGYTF.

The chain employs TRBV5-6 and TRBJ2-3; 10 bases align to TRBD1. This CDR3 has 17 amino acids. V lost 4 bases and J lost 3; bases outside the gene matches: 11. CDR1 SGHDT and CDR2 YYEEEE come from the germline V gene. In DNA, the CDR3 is TGTGCCAGCAGCCCGGAGGGACAGGGGAAGACGACAGATACGCAGTATTTT. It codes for CASSPEGQGKTTDTQYF.

The CDR3 DNA follows: TGTGCCAGCAGTTACCCCGGCACAGGGGGCCAAGAGACCCAGTACTTC. Its translation is CASSYPGTGGQETQYF. V and J are TRBV6-6 and TRBJ2-5; 8 bases are shared with TRBD1. The CDR3 is made up of 16 amino acids. Per the germline V gene, CDR1 is MNHNY and CDR2 is SVGAGI (reference sequence). The ends lost 2 bases at V and 1 base at J; junction bases unmatched: 6.

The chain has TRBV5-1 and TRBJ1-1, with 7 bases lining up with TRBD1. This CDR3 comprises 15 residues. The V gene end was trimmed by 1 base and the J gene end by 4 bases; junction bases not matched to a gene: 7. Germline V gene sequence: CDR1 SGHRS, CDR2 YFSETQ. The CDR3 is CASSLTGAGGTEAFF. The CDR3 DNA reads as TGCGCCAGCAGCTTGACCGGGGCAGGGGGCACTGAAGCTTTCTTT.

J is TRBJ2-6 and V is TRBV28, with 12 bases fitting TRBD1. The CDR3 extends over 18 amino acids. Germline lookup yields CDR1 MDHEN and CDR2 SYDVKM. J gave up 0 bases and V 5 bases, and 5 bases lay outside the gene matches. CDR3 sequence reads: CASSPRDRGHSGANVLTF. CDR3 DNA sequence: TGTGCCAGCAGTCCCCGGGACAGGGGGCACTCTGGGGCCAACGTCCTGACTTTC.

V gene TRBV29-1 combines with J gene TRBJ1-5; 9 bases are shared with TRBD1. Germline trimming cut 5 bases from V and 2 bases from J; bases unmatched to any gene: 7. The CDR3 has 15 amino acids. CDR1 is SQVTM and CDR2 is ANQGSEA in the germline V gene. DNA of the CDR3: TGCAGCGTTTTAACAGGGGGCAGGGGCAATCAGCCCCAGCATTTT. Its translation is CSVLTGGRGNQPQHF.

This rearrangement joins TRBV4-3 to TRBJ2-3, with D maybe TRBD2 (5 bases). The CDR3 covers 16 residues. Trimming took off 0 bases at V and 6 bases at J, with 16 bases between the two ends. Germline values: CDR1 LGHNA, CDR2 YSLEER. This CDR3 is CASSQDAGLVVDTQYF. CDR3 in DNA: TGCGCCAGCAGCCAAGATGCGGGTTTGGTGGTTGATACGCAGTATTTT.

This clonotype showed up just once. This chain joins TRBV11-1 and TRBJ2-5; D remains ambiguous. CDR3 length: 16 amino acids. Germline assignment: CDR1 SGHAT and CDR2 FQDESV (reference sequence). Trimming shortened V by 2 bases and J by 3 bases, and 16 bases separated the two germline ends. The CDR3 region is CASSLRTGYSKETQYF. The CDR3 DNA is TGTGCCAGCAGCTTAAGAACGGGCTACAGTAAAGAGACCCAGTACTTC.

The CDR3 loop reads CASSLRGQVFYGYTF. DNA of the CDR3: TGTGCCAGCAGTTTAAGGGGACAGGTTTTCTATGGCTACACCTTC. This chain uses TRBV28 with TRBJ1-2; 8 positions match TRBD1. Germline values: CDR1 MDHEN, CDR2 SYDVKM. Trimming at V came to 2 bases and at J to 4 bases, leaving 6 bases not matched to a gene. This CDR3 is built from 15 residues.

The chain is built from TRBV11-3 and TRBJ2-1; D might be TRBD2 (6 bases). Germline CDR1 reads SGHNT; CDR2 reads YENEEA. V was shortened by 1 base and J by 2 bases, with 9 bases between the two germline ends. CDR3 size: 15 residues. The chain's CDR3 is CASSLAGVTYNEQFF. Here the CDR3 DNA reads TGTGCCAGCAGCTTAGCGGGGGTTACCTACAATGAGCAGTTCTTC.

The CDR3 DNA follows: TGTGCCAGCAGTGAATTCCAGACAGGGAACACCGGGGAGCTGTTTTTT. Its protein product is CASSEFQTGNTGELFF. J is TRBJ2-2 and V is TRBV6-1, with a tentative D call TRBD1 (6 bases). Germline-derived CDR1 and CDR2 are MNHNS and SASEGT. The CDR3 sequence is 16 residues long. Trimming removed 2 bases from V and 1 base from J, with 11 bases in between.

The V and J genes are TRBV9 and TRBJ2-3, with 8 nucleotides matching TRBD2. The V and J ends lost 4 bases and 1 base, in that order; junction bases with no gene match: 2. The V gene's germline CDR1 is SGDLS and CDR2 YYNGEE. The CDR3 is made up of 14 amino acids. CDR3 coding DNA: TGTGCCAGCAGCAAGACTAGCGGCACAGATACGCAGTATTTT. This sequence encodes CASSKTSGTDTQYF.

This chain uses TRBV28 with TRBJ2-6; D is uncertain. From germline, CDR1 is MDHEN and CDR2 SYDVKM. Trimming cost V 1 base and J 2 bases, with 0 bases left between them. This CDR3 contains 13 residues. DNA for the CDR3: TGTGCCAGCAGTTTATCTGGGGCCAACGTCCTGACTTTC. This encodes CASSLSGANVLTF. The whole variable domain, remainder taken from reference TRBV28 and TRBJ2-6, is DVKVTQSSRYLVKRTGEKVFLECVQDMDHENMFWYRQDPGLGLRLIYFSYDVKMKEKGDIPEGYSVSREKKERFSLILESASTNQTSMYLCASSLSGANVLTFGAGSRLTVL.

CDR3 in DNA: TGTGCCAGCAGTGACTCAACAGGGGATAGCACAGATACGCAGTATTTT. Protein sequence: CASSDSTGDSTDTQYF. The chain is built from TRBV6-4 and TRBJ2-3; the match to TRBD1 covers 7 bases. The CDR3 extends over 16 amino acids. Germline CDR1 reads MRHNA; CDR2 reads SNTAGT. V shed 0 bases and J 0 bases; nucleotides not matched to a gene: 3.

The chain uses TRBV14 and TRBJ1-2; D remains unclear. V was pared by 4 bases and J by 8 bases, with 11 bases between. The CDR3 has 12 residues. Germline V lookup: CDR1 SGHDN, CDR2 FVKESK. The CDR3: CASSPGLGGYTF. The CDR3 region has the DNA TGTGCCAGCAGCCCTGGATTGGGGGGCTACACCTTC.

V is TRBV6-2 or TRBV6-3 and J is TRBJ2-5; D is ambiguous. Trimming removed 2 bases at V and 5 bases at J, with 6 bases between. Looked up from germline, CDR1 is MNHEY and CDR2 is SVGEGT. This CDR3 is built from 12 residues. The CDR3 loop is CASSYSWETQYF. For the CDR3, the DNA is TGTGCCAGCAGTTACAGCTGGGAGACCCAGTACTTC.

The CDR3 DNA reads as TGTGCCAGCAGCTTAGGGGGGGAGGCCTACGAGCAGTACTTC. The encoded protein is CASSLGGEAYEQYF. The chain employs TRBV11-1 and TRBJ2-7, with D perhaps matching TRBD2 (6 bases). CDR1 and CDR2 from the germline V gene are SGHAT and FQDESV (reference sequence). Trimming stripped 1 base from V and 2 bases from J, with 9 bases between. The CDR3 has 14 residues. The full variable domain, with the rest looked up from reference TRBV11-1 and TRBJ2-7, is EAEVAQSPRYKITEKSQAVAFWCDPISGHATLYWYRQILGQGPELLVQFQDESVVDDSQLPKDRFSAERLKGVDSTLKIQPAELGDSAMYLCASSLGGEAYEQYFGPGTRLTVT.

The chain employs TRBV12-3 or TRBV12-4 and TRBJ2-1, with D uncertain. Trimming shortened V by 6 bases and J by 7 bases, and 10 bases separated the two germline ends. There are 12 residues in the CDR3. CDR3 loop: CASSIGFNEQFF. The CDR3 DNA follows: TGTGCCAGCAGCATCGGTTTTAATGAGCAGTTCTTC.

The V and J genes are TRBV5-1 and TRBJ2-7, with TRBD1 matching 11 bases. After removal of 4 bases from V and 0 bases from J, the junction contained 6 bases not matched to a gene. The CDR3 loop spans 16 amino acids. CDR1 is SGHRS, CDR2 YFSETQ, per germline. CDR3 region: CASSPPGTGGSYEQYF. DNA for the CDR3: TGCGCCAGCAGCCCCCCCGGGACAGGGGGCTCCTACGAGCAGTACTTC.

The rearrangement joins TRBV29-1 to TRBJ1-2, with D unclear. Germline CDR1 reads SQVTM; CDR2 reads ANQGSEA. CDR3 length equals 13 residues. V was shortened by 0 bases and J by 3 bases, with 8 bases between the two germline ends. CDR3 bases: TGCAGCGTTGAAGAGCGGGGTCACTATGGCTACACCTTC. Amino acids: CSVEERGHYGYTF.

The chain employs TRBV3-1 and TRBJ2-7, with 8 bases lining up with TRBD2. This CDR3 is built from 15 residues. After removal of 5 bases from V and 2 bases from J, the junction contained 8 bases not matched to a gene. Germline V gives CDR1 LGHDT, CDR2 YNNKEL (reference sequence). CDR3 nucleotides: TGTGCCAGCAGCTACCCGGCGGGGGGCCCCTACGAGCAGTACTTC. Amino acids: CASSYPAGGPYEQYF.

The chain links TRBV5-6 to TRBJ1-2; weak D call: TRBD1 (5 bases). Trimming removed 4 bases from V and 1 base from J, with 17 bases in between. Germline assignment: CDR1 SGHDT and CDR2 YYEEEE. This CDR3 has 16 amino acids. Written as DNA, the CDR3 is TGTGCCAGCAGCCCGGTTGGGACGGATTATAACTATGGCTACACCTTC. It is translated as CASSPVGTDYNYGYTF.

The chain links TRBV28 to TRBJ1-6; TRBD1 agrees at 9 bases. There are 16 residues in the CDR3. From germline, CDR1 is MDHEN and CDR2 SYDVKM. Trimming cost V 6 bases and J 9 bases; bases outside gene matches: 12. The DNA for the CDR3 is TGTGCCAGCAGGCCCACCGGACAGGGGTCTAGTTCACCCCTCCACTTT. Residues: CASRPTGQGSSSPLHF.

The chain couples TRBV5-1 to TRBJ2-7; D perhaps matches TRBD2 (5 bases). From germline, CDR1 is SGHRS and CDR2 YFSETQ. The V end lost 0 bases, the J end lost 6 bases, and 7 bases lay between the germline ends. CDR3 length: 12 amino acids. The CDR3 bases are TGCGCCAGCAGCTTGGCGGGGAGCGAGCAGTACTTC. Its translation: CASSLAGSEQYF.

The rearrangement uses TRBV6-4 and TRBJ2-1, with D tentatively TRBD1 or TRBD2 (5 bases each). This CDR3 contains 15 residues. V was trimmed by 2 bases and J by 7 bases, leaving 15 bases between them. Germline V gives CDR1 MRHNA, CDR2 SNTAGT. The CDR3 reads CASSDTEGLRNEQFF. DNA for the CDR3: TGTGCCAGCAGTGACACCGAGGGGCTACGGAATGAGCAGTTCTTC.

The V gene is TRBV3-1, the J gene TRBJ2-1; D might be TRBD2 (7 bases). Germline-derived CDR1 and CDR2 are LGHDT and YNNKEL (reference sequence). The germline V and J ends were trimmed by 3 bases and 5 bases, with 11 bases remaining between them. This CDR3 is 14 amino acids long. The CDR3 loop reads CASSHSGGHNEQFF. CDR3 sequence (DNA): TGTGCCAGCAGCCATTCCGGGGGGCACAATGAGCAGTTCTTC.

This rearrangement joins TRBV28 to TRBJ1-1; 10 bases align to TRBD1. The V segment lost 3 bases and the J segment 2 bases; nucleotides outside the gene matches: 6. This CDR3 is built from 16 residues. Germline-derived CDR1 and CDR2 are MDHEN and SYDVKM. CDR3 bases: TGTGCCAGCAGTTTCCTCGCGACAGGGGGCAACACTGAAGCTTTCTTT. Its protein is CASSFLATGGNTEAFF.

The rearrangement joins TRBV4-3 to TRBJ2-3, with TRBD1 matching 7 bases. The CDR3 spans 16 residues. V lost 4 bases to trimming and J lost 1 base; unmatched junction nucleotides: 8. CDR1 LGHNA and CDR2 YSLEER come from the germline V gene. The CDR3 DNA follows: TGCGCCAGCAGCCCACACAGGGGTTGGGGCACAGATACGCAGTATTTT. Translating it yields CASSPHRGWGTDTQYF.

As DNA, the CDR3 is TGTGCCTGGAGTTCGGGAGTTGGGTCCTACGAGCAGTACTTC. Translating gives CAWSSGVGSYEQYF. The rearrangement links TRBV30 to TRBJ2-7; D might be TRBD2 (6 bases). Germline V CDR1 and CDR2: GTSNPN, SVGIG (reference sequence). Deletions cut 2 bases from V and 1 base from J, with 12 bases between. The CDR3 extends over 14 amino acids.

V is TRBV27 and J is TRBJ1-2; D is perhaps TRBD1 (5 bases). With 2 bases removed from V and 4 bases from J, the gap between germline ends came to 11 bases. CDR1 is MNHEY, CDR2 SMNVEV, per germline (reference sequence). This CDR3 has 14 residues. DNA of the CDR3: TGTGCCAGCAGTTTAATAGGGACTTTCTATGGCTACACCTTC. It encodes CASSLIGTFYGYTF.

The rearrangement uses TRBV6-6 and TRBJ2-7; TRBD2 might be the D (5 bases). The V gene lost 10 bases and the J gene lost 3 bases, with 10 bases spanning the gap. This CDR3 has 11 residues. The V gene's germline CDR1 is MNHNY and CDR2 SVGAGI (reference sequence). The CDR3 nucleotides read TGTGCCACCATCGAGGGCTACGAGCAGTACTTC. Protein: CATIEGYEQYF.

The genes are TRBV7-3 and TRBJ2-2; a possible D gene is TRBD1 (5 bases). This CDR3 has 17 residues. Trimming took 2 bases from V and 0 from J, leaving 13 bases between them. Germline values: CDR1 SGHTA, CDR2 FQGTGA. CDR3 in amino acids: CASSLGLGESNTGELFF. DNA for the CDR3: TGTGCCAGCAGCTTAGGGCTAGGGGAATCGAACACCGGGGAGCTGTTTTTT. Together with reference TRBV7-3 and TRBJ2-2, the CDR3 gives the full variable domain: GAGVSQTPSNKVTEKGKYVELRCDPISGHTALYWYRQSLGQGPEFLIYFQGTGAADDSGLPNDRFFAVRPEGSVSTLKIQRTERGDSAVYLCASSLGLGESNTGELFFGEGSRLTVL.